This TCR beta chain is from a study of T cell clonality in common variable immunodeficiency. Points from the study as a whole: Patient heterogeneity in the CVID cohort limited correlations between repertoire features and clinical complications. CVID subjects showed higher TCRbeta clonality than healthy controls.

Most patients and controls had Caucasian heritage. Deletions cut 5 bases from V and 6 bases from J, with 6 bases between. The CDR3 spans 11 residues. CDR1 is SGHTA, CDR2 FQGTGA, per germline. This clone was recorded many times. What it recognizes is unknown. The read gets to within 3 residues of the CDR3 end, and the germline J gene fills in the rest. The repertoire was sequenced with immunoSEQ multiplex PCR; TCRdb's copy has only in-frame clones and lacks some. The table lists about 64,000 clones, with no singletons. Sequenced sample: peripheral blood mononuclear cells. V usage is TRBV7-3 and J usage is TRBJ2-3; D possibly corresponds to TRBD1 (6 bases). The clonotype was recovered from a person between 18 and 70 years old in good health. The CDR3 loop reads CASSRGDTQYF. The part of the CDR3 DNA that was read is TGTGCCAGCAGCAGGGGGGATACG.